Listed below are T cell receptor beta chains from one sample, sequenced in a study of shared T cell receptors in the human thymus. The method was immunoSEQ multiplex PCR; TCRdb's version includes in-frame clones alone and lacks a portion of them. The top ten clones hold 0.0095% to 0.013% of a sample with fewer than 700,000 clones, approximately 88% of them seen once. The sample also formed part of further work on human thymus T cells.

What was sequenced was thymocytes. These receptors were obtained from a boy in the first two years of life with a congenital heart defect. The CDR3 runs from the conserved cysteine through the conserved F or W.

j_call v_call cdr3_aa
TRBJ2-2 TRBV28 CASSLTGLNTGELFF
TRBJ2-5 TRBV4-1 CASSQESGRAQETQYF
TRBJ2-7 TRBV2 CASSGDYQQYF
TRBJ2-3 TRBV9 CASSHNPGHHTDTQYF
TRBJ2-3 TRBV7-2 CASSLGLAGTTDTQYF
TRBJ2-3 TRBV7-3 CASSFTLQRVADTQYF
TRBJ1-1 TRBV10-1 CASIPTGSFTEAFF
TRBJ1-3 TRBV12-5 CASAPDRAQCNTIYF
TRBJ2-1 TRBV30 CAWSRLAGGTDEQFF
TRBJ2-3 TRBV12-2 CASRAWRGNLTDTQYF
. TRBV5-6 CASSLGQGAISYEQYF
TRBJ1-1 TRBV27 CASSFGGFYTEAFF
TRBJ2-5 TRBV5-6 CASSLVQGVSETQYF
TRBJ2-7 TRBV6-1 CASSEASTGSYEQYF
TRBJ2-7 TRBV19 CASSPKPGTVTLFSYEQYF
TRBJ2-2 TRBV5-4 CASSATGSTGELFF
TRBJ1-2 TRBV2 CASLLRGTGWVNYGYTF
TRBJ2-3 TRBV4-1 CASSPVGGFCLDTQYF
TRBJ2-1 TRBV25-1 CASSERTALRAYNEQFF
TRBJ2-1 TRBV5-1 CASSQPGQGGYTSYNEQFF
TRBJ2-5 TRBV4-2 CASSQRAAVRETQYF
TRBJ2-3 TRBV23-1 CASSQNQCGGQDSTDTQYF
TRBJ2-7 TRBV19 CASSIRSSGSELYEQYF
TRBJ2-1 TRBV7-8 CASSLEGRASGSSYNEQFF
TRBJ2-7 TRBV5-6 CASRPTGEKTYEQYF
TRBJ1-2 TRBV6-4 CASSDSEATGGDNYGYTF
TRBJ2-3 TRBV7-8 CASSQAAWRAFSTDTQYF
TRBJ2-1 TRBV7-2 CASTPGQVPYNEQFF
TRBJ2-7 TRBV4-2 CASSQSLDRVFAYEQYF
TRBJ1-2 TRBV7-2 CASSQQTGPVDYGYTF
TRBJ2-7 TRBV5-1 CANPGRGVEHEQYF
TRBJ2-5 TRBV18 CASSPKGLAGDQETQYF
TRBJ2-1 TRBV27 CASSFVVSYNEQFF
TRBJ2-2 TRBV28 CASRLSWRETTGELFF
TRBJ1-4 TRBV11-1 CASSLAPSGRNEKLFF
TRBJ1-1 TRBV11-2 CASSLEMNTEAFF